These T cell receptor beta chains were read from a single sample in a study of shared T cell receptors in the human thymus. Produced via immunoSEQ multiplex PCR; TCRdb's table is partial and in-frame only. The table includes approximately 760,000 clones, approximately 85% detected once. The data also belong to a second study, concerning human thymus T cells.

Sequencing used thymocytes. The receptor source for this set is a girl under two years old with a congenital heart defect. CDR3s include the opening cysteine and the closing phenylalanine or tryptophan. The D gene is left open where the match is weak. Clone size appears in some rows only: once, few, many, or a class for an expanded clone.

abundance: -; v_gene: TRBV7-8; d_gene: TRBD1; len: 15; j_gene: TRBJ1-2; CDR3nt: TGTGCCAGCAGCTTCCACAGGGACAGAATCTATGGCTACACCTTC; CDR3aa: CASSFHRDRIYGYTF
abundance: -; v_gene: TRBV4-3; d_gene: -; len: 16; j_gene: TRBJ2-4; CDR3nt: TGCGCCAGCAGCCCAACCGACAGGTTAGCCAAAAACATTCAGTACTTC; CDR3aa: CASSPTDRLAKNIQYF
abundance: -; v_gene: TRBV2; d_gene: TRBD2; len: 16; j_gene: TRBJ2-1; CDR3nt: TGTGCCAGCAGTGGGACTAGCGGGGCCAACTACAATGAGCAGTTCTTC; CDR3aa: CASSGTSGANYNEQFF
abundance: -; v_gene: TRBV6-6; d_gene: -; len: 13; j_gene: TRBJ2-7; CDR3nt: TGTGCCAGCAGGCCCGGACAGATCTACGAGCAGTACTTC; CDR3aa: CASRPGQIYEQYF
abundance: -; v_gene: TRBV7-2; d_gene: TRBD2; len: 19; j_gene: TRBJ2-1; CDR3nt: TGTGCCAGCAGCTTAGGCGGGACTAGCGGGGGGGACCGGTTCGGTGAGCAGTTCTTC; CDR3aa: CASSLGGTSGGDRFGEQFF
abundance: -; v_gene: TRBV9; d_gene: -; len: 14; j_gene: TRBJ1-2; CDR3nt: TGTGCCAGCAGCGTAGGAAAGAAGAGCTATGGCTACACCTTC; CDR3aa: CASSVGKKSYGYTF
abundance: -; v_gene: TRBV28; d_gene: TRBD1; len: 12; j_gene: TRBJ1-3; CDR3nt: TGTGCCAGCGGGGGACAGAGGAAAACCATATATTTT; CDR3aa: CASGGQRKTIYF
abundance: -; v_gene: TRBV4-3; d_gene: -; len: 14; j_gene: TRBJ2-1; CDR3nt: TGCGCCAGCAGCCACCCTGGACTGTACAATGAGCAGTTCTTC; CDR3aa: CASSHPGLYNEQFF
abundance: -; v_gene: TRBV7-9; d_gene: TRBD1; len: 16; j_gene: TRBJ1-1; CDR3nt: TGTGCCAGCAGCTTAGAGTTCCGGAGGGACAGGGGAAAAGCTTTCTTT; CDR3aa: CASSLEFRRDRGKAFF
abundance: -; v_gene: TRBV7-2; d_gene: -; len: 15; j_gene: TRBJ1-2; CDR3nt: TGTGCCAGCAGCCTCCCCCGGGACTCGGCTGGGGGCTACACCTTC; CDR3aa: CASSLPRDSAGGYTF
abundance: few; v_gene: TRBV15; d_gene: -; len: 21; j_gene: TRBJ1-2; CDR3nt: TGTGCCACCAGCACAACAGACCCGGGACTCGTCATGGGCCGGCCCTTCTATGGCTACACCTTC; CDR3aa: CATSTTDPGLVMGRPFYGYTF
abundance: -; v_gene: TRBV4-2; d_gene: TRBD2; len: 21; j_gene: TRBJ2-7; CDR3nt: TGTGCCAGCAGCCCGACGGCTTCCACTAGCGGGGACCCCGTAACTACCTACGAGCAGTACTTC; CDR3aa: CASSPTASTSGDPVTTYEQYF
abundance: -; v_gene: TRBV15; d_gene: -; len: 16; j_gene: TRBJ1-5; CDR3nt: TGTGCCACCAGCAGAGTTCGGGGTTATAGCAATCAGCCCCAGCATTTT; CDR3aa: CATSRVRGYSNQPQHF
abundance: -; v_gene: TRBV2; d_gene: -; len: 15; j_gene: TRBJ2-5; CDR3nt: TGTGCCAGCAGAGAAGACAGACCCCTGGCAGAGACCCAGTACTTC; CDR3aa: CASREDRPLAETQYF
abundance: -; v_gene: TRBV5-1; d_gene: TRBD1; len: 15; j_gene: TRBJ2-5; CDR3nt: TGCGCCAGCAGCCTTGGACAGGTCCCCCGAGAGACCCAGTACTTC; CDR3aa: CASSLGQVPRETQYF
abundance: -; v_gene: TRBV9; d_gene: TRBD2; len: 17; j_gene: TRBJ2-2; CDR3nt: TGTGCCAGCAGCGTATCAGGGCGGGGGGGCATCACCGGGGAGCTGTTTTTT; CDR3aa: CASSVSGRGGITGELFF
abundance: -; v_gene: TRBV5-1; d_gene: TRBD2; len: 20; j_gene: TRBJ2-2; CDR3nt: TGCGCCAGCAGCTTGGACGGACTAGCGGGGGAAAACGCGAACACCGGGGAGCTGTTTTTT; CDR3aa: CASSLDGLAGENANTGELFF
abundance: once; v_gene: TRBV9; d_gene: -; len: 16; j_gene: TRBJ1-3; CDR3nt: TGTGCCAGCAGCGTAGATGCCGTTGACTGGGGAAACACCATATATTTT; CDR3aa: CASSVDAVDWGNTIYF
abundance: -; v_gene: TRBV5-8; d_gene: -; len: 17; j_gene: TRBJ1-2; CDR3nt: TGTGCCAGCAGCTTGGAGCAGGGCCGACTTGTCGTTTGGGGCTACACCTTC; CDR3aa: CASSLEQGRLVVWGYTF
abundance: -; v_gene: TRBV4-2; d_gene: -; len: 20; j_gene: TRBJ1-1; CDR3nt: TGTGCCAGCAGCCAAGATCCTACTAAGTCTACTGGCCTCCAGAACACTGAAGCTTTCTTT; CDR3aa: CASSQDPTKSTGLQNTEAFF
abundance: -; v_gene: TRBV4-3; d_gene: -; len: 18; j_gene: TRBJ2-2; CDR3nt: TGCGCCAGCGGAGCCTACAGGGAAGAGATGCCGAACACCGGGGAGCTGTTTTTT; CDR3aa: CASGAYREEMPNTGELFF
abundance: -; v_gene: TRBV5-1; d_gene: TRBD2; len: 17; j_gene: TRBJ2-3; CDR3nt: TGCGCCAGCAGCCCAGGACTAGCGGGCCTAAATTCAGATACGCAGTATTTT; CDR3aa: CASSPGLAGLNSDTQYF
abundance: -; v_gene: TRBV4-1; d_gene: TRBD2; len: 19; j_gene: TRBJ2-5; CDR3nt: TGCGCCAGCAGCCCGAAACAACCCCTCCTAGCGGGGGCCGAAGAGACCCAGTACTTC; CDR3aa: CASSPKQPLLAGAEETQYF
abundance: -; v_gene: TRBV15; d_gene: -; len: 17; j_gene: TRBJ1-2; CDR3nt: TGTGCCACCAGCAGAGTCCCCAGCGGGACGAGGGACTATGGCTACACCTTC; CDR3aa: CATSRVPSGTRDYGYTF
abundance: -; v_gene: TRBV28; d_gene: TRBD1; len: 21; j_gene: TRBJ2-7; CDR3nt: TGTGCCAGCAGTCCCGGGACAGGTGACGCCCCTATCTCCTCCCCAGCCTACGAGCAGTACTTC; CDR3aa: CASSPGTGDAPISSPAYEQYF
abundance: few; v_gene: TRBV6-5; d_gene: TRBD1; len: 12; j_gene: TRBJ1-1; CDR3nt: TGTGCCAGCAGGGACAGGTACACTGAAGCTTTCTTT; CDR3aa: CASRDRYTEAFF